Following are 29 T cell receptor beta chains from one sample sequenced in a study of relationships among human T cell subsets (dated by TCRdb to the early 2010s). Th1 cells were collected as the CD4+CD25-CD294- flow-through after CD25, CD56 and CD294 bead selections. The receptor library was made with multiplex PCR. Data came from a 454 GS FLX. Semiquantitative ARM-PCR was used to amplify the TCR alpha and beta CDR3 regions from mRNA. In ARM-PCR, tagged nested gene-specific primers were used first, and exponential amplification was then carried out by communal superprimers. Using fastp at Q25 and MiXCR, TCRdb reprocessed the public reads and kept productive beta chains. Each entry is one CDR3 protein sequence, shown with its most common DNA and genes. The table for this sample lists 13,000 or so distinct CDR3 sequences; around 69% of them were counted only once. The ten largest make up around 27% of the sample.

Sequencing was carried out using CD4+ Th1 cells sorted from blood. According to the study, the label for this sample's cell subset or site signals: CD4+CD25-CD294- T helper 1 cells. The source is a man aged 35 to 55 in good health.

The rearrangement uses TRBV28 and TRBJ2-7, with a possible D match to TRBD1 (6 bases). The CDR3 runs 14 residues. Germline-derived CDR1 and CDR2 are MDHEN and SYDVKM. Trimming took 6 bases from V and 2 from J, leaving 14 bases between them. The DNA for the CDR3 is TGTGCCAGCAGAATCATGACAGGAGCCTACGAGCAGTACTTC. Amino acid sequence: CASRIMTGAYEQYF.

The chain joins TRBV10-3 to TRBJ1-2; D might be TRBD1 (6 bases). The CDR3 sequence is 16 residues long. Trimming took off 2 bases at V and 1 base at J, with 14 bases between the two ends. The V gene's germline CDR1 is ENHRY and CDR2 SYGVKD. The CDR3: CAISERQGTFNYGYTF. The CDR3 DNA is TGTGCCATCAGTGAGAGGCAGGGGACCTTTAACTATGGCTACACCTTC.

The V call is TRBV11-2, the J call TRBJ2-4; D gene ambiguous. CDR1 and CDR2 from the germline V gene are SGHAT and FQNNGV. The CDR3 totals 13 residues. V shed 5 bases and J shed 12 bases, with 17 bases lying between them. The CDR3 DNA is TGTGCCAGCAGCGCCTCGCCACAGACCGCTCAGTACTTC. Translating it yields CASSASPQTAQYF.

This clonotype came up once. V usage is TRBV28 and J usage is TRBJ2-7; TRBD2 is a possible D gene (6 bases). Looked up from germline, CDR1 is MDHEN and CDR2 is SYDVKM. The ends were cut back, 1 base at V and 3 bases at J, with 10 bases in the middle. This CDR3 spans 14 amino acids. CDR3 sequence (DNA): TGTGCCAGCAGTTTATTCAGGGAGGTCTACGAGCAGTACTTC. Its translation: CASSLFREVYEQYF.

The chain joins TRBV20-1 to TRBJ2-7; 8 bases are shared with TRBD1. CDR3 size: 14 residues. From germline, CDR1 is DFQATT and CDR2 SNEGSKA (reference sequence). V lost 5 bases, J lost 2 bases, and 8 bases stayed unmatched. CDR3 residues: CSAPDRGGTYEQYF. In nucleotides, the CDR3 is TGCAGTGCTCCAGACAGGGGTGGTACCTACGAGCAGTACTTC.

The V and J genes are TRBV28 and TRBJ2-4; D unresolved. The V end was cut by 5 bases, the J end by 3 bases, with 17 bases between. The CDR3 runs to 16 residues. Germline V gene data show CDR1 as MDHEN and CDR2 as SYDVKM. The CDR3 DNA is TGTGCCAGCAGTCCCCGGATCGGGCGCGACAAAAACATTCAGTACTTC. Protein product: CASSPRIGRDKNIQYF. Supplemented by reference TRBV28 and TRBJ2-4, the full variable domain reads DVKVTQSSRYLVKRTGEKVFLECVQDMDHENMFWYRQDPGLGLRLIYFSYDVKMKEKGDIPEGYSVSREKKERFSLILESASTNQTSMYLCASSPRIGRDKNIQYFGAGTRLSVL.

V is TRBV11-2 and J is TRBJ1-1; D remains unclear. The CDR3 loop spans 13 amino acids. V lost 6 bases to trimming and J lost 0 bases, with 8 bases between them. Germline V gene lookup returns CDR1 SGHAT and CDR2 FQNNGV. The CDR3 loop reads CASRRTLNTEAFF. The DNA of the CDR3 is TGTGCCAGCAGACGGACCTTGAACACTGAAGCTTTCTTT.

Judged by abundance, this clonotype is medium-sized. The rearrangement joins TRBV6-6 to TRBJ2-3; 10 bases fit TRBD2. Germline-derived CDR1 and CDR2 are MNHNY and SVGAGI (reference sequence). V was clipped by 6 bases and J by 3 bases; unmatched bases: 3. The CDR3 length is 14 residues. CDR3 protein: CASRLAGGTDTQYF. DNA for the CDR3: TGTGCCAGCAGATTAGCGGGGGGAACAGATACGCAGTATTTT.

CDR3 DNA sequence: TGTGCCACCAGTCCTTATACCAGACAGCCCAACAGTAAGCAAGAGACCCAGTACTTC. Translated, it gives CATSPYTRQPNSKQETQYF. This chain connects TRBV15 to TRBJ2-5, with a tentative D call TRBD1 (5 bases). Germline V gives CDR1 LNHNV, CDR2 YYDKDF (reference sequence). The V end lost 6 bases, the J end lost 2 bases, and 28 bases lay between the germline ends. The CDR3 sequence is 19 residues long.

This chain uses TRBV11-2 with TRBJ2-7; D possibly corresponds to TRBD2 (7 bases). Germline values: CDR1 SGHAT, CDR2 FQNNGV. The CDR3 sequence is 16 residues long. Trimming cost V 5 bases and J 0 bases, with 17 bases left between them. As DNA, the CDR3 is TGTGCCAGCAGCCCAATGTCGGGGGGCCACTCCTACGAGCAGTACTTC. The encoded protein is CASSPMSGGHSYEQYF.

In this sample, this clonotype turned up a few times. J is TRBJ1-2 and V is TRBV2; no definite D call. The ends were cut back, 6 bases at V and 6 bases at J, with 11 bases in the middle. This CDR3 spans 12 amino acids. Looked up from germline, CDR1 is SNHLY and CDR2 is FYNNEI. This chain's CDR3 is CASSKTTNGYTF. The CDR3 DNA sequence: TGTGCCAGCAGCAAGACCACAAATGGCTACACCTTC. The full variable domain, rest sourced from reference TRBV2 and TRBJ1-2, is EPEVTQTPSHQVTQMGQEVILRCVPISNHLYFYWYRQILGQKVEFLVSFYNNEISEKSEIFDDQFSVERPDGSNFTLKIRSTKLEDSAMYFCASSKTTNGYTFGSGTRLTVV.

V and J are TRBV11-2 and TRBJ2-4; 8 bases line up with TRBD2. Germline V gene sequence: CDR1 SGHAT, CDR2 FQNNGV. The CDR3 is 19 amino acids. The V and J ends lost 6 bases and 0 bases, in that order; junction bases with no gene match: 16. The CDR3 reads CASSSLIASGPLAKNIQYF. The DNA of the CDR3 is TGTGCCAGCAGTTCCCTGATTGCTAGCGGGCCCCTAGCCAAAAACATTCAGTACTTC.

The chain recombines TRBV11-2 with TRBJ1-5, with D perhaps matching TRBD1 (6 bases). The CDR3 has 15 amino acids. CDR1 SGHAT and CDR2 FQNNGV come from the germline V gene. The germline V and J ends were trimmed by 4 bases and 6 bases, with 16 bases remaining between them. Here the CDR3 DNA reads TGTGCCAGCAGCTCCTTACAGGGTATAGGTCAGCCCCAGCATTTT. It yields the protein CASSSLQGIGQPQHF.

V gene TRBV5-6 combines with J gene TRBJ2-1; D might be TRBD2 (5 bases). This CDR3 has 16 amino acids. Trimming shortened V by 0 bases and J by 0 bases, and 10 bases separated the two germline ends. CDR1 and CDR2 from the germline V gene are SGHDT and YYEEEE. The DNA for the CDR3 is TGTGCCAGCAGCTTGGTCGTGGGGAGCTCCTACAATGAGCAGTTCTTC. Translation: CASSLVVGSSYNEQFF.

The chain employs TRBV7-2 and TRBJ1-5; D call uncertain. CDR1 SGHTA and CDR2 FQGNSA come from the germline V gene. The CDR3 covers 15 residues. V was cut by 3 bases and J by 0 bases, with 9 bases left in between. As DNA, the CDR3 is TGTGCCAGCAGCTTTTCTTATTTTAGCAATCAGCCCCAGCATTTT. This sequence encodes CASSFSYFSNQPQHF.

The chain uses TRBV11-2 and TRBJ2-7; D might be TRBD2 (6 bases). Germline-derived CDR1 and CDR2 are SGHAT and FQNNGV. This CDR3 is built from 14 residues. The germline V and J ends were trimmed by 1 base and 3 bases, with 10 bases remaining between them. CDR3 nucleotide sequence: TGTGCCAGCAGCTTAGTATACGGGAGCTACGAGCAGTACTTC. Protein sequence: CASSLVYGSYEQYF.

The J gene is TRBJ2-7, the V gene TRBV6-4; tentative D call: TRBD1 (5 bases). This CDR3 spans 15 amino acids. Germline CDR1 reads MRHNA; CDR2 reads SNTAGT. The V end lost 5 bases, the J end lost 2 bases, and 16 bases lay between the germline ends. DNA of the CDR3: TGTGCCAGCAGTTACGACAGCCATGTTACCTACGAGCAGTACTTC. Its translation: CASSYDSHVTYEQYF.

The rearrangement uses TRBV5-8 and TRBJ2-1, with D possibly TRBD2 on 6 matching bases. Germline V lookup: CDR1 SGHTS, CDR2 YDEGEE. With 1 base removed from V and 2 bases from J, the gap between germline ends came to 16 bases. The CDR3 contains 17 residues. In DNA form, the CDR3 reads TGTGCCAGCAGCTTGTTCTCGGGACTTTTTACCTACAATGAGCAGTTCTTC. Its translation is CASSLFSGLFTYNEQFF.

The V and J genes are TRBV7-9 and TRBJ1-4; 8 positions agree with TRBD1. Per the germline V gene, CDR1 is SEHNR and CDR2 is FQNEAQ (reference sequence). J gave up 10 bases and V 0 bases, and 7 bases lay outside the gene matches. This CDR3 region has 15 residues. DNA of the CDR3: TGTGCCAGCAGCTTAGCGACTGGACAGGGAGGAAAACTGTTTTTT. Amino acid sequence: CASSLATGQGGKLFF.

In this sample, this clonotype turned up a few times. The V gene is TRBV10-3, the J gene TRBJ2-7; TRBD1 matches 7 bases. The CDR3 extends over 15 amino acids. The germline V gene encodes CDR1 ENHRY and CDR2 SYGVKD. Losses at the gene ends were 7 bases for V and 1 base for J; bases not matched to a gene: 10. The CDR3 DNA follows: TGTGCCATCACCCGAGGAAGGGACAGATCCTACGAGCAGTACTTC. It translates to CAITRGRDRSYEQYF.

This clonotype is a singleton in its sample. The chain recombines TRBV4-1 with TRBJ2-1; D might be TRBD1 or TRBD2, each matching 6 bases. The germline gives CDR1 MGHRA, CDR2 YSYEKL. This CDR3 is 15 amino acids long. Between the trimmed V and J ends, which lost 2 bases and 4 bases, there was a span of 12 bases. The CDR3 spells CASSQSRGVYNEQFF. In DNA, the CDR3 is TGCGCCAGCAGCCAATCTAGGGGGGTATACAATGAGCAGTTCTTC.

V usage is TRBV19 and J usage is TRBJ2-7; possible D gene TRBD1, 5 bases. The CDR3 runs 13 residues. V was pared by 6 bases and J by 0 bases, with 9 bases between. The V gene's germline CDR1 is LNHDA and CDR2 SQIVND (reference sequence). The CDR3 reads CASRQQVSYEQYF. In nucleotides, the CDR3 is TGTGCCAGTAGACAACAGGTCTCCTACGAGCAGTACTTC. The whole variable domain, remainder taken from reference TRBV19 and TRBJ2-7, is DGGITQSPKYLFRKEGQNVTLSCEQNLNHDAMYWYRQDPGQGLRLIYYSQIVNDFQKGDIAEGYSVSREKKESFPLTVTSAQKNPTAFYLCASRQQVSYEQYFGPGTRLTVT.

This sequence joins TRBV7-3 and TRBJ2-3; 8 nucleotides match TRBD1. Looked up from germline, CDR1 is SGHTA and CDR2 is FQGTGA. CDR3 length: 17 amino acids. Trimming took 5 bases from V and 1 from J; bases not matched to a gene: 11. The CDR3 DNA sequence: TGTGCCAGCAGCCAAGGGACAGGCCTGACGGGCACAGATACGCAGTATTTT. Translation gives CASSQGTGLTGTDTQYF.

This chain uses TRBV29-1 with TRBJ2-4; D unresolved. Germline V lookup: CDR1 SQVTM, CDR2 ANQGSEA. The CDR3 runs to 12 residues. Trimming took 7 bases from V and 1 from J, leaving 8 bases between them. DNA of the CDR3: TGCAGCGGCGAAGGGGCCAAAAACATTCAGTACTTC. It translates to CSGEGAKNIQYF.

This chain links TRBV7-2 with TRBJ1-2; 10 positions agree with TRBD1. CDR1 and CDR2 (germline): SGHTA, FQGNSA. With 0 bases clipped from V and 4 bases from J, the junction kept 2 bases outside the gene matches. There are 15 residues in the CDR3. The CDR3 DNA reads TGTGCCAGCAGCTTAGCCGGGACAGGGGTCTATGGCTACACCTTC. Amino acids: CASSLAGTGVYGYTF.

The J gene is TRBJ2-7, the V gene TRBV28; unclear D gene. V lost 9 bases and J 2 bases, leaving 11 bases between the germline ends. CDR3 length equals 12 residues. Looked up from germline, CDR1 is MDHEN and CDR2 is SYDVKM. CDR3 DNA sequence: TGTGCCAGTGTGGGTAAGGCCTACGAGCAGTACTTC. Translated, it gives CASVGKAYEQYF.

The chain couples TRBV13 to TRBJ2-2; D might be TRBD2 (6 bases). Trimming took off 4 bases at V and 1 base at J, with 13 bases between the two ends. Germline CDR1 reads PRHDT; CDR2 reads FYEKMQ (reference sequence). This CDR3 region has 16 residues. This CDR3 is CASSSIAALNTGELFF. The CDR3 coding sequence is TGTGCCAGCAGCTCGATAGCGGCTTTGAACACCGGGGAGCTGTTTTTT.

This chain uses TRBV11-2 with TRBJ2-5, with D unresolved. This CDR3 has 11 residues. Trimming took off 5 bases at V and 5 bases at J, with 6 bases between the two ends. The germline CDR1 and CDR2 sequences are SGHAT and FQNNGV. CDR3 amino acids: CASSPYETQYF. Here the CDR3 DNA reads TGTGCCAGCAGCCCATATGAGACCCAGTACTTC.

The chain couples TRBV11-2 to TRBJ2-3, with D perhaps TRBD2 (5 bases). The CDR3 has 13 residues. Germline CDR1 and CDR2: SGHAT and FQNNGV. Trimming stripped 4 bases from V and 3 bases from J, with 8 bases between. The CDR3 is CASSWRATDTQYF. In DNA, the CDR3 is TGTGCCAGCAGCTGGCGGGCTACAGATACGCAGTATTTT.